This TCR beta chain was obtained from a study of identifying expanded T cells in peripheral blood. General study results and limits: Over around two and four weeks, about 15 and 19 clones changed, versus around 1.2 between replicates. Variance in clone template counts between roughly two-week samples significantly increased with total template count across all healthy donors.

The germline CDR1 and CDR2 sequences are SGHKS and YYEKEE (reference sequence). This CDR3 spans 14 amino acids. V was pared by 3 bases and J by 4 bases, with 3 bases of the junction left unmatched. Concerning this clone: Antigen: not known.

Assay: immunoSEQ multiplex PCR; the TCRdb copy retains only in-frame clones and omits some. The sample includes 70,000 to 95,000 clones, about 88% of them seen just once. Healthy donors had no documented immune events, such as infections, while sampled. The chain combines TRBV5-5 with TRBJ1-2; 10 bases are shared with TRBD1. This receptor was taken from a person between 18 and 75 years old in good health. Sequenced input: blood. CDR3 in DNA: TGTGCCAGCAGCTGGGGGGACAGGGGCTATGGCTACACCTTC. It specifies CASSWGDRGYGYTF.